The 4 T cell receptor beta chains below were found in one sample sequenced in a study of T-cell reconstitution after alpha-beta-depleted transplantation in children. Researchers prepared the TCRbeta library using unique molecular identifiers, the study reports. A single record per CDR3 protein comes from TCRdb applying MiXCR to the PCR reads. Among approximately 800,000 distinct CDR3 sequences listed, 15% to 20% were seen once. Sequenced here: PBMCs, mostly from graft donor cells, sampled 360 days after TCRalphabeta/CD19-depleted stem cell transplant. These receptor sequences come from a male patient between 10 and 17 years old who had a stem cell transplant for acute lymphoblastic leukemia, so the T cells may come from the graft donor.

CDR3 sequence reads: CASSASIFRKSKYGGELFF. The CDR3 DNA is TGTGCCAGCAGCGCTTCAATCTTTAGGAAGTCGAAGTACGGCGGGGAGCTGTTTTTT. The chain employs TRBV7-8 and TRBJ2-2; D unclear. V shed 5 bases and J shed 7 bases, with 29 bases lying between them. The germline gives CDR1 SGHVS, CDR2 FQNEAQ. CDR3 length: 19 residues.

This clonotype appeared a few times. The chain carries TRBV12-3 or TRBV12-4 and TRBJ2-1, with TRBD1 identical over 7 bases. V dropped 6 bases and J dropped 6; count of bases not matched to a gene: 11. This CDR3 has 15 amino acids. This chain's CDR3 is CASSLRQGRGNEQFF. The CDR3 nucleotides read TGTGCCAGCAGCCTCAGACAGGGCAGGGGCAATGAGCAGTTCTTC.

CDR3 DNA: TGTGCCAGTAGCGAAGCGGTAAGCTCCTACAATGAGCAGTTCTTC. Translating it yields CASSEAVSSYNEQFF. The chain employs TRBV19 and TRBJ2-1; weak D call: TRBD2 (5 bases). The CDR3 spans 15 residues. CDR1 is LNHDA, CDR2 SQIVND, per germline (reference sequence). Trimming left V 6 bases short and J 0 bases short, with 12 bases between.

The rearrangement links TRBV12-3 or TRBV12-4 to TRBJ2-4; no clear D. With 4 bases removed from V and 0 bases from J, the gap between germline ends came to 10 bases. The CDR3 totals 15 residues. The CDR3 is CASSYPIGAKNIQYF. CDR3 DNA sequence: TGTGCCAGCAGTTACCCTATCGGAGCCAAAAACATTCAGTACTTC.